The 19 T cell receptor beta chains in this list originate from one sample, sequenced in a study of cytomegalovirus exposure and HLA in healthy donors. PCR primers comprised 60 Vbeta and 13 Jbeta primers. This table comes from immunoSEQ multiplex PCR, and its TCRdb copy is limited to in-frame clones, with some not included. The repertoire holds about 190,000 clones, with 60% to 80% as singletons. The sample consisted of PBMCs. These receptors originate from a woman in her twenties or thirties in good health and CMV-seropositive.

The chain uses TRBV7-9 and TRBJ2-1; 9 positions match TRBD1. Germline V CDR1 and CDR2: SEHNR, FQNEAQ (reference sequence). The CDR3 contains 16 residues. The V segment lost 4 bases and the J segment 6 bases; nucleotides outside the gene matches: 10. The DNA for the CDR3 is TGTGCCAGCAGCTCCACCGCGGACAGGGGTGGCAATGAGCAGTTCTTC. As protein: CASSSTADRGGNEQFF.

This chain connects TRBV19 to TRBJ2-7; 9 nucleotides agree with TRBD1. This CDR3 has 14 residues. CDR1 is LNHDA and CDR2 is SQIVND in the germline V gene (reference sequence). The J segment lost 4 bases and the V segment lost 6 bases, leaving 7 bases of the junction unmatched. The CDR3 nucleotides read TGTGCCAGTAGCACGGGGACAGGGCCGTACGAGCAGTACTTC. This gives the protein CASSTGTGPYEQYF.

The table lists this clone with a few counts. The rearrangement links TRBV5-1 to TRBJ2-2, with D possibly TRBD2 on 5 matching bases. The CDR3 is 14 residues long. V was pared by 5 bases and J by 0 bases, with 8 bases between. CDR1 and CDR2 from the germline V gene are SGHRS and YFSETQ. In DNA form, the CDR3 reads TGCGCCAGCAGGACTAACGCGAACACCGGGGAGCTGTTTTTT. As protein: CASRTNANTGELFF.

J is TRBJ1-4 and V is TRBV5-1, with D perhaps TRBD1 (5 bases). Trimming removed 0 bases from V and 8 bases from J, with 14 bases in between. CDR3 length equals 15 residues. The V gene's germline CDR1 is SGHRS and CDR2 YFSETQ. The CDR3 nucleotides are TGCGCCAGCAGCTTGGAAGCCAGCAAGGGGGAAAAACTGTTTTTT. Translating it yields CASSLEASKGEKLFF.

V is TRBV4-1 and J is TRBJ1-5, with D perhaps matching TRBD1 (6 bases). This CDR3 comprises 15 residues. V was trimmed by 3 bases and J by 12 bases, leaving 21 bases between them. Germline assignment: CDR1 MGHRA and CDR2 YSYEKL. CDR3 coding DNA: TGCGCCAGCAGCCAGGGCACAGGGTTAAGAAATGTCCAGCATTTT. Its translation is CASSQGTGLRNVQHF.

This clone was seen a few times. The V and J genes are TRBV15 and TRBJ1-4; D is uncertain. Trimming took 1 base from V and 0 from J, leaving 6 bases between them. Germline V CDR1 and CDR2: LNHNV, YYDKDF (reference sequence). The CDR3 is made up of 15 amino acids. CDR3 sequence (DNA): TGTGCCACCAGCAGAGTCCCAGCAACTAATGAAAAACTGTTTTTT. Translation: CATSRVPATNEKLFF.

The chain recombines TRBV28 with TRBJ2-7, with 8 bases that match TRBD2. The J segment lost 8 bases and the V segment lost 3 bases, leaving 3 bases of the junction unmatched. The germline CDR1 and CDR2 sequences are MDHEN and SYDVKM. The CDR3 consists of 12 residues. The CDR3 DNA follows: TGTGCCAGCAGTTTCGGGGGGGGAAAGCAGTACTTC. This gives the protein CASSFGGGKQYF.

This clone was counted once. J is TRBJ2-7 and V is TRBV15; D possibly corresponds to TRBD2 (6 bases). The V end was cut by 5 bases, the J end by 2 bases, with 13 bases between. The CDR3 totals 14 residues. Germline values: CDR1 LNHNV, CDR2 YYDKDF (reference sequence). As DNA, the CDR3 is TGTGCCACCAGCCGGGACTTAGCGACCTACGAGCAGTACTTC. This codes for CATSRDLATYEQYF.

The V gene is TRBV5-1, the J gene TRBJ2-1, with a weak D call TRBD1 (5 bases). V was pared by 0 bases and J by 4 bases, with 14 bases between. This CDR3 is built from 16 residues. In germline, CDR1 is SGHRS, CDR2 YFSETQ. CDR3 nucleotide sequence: TGCGCCAGCAGCTTGGTTGCTTTAGGGGTTTACAATGAGCAGTTCTTC. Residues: CASSLVALGVYNEQFF.

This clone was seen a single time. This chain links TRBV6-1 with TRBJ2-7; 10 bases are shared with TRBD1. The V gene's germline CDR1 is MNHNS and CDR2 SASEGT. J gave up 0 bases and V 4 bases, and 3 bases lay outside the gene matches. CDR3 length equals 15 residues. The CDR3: CASSGTGGNSYEQYF. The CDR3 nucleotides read TGTGCCAGCAGTGGGACAGGGGGGAACTCCTACGAGCAGTACTTC.

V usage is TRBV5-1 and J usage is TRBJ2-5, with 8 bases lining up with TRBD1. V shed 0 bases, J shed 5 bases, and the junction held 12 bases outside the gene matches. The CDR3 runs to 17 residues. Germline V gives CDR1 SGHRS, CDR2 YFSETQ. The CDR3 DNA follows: TGCGCCAGCAGCTTGGGTGTCGCAGGGGGCCCACCGGAGACCCAGTACTTC. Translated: CASSLGVAGGPPETQYF.

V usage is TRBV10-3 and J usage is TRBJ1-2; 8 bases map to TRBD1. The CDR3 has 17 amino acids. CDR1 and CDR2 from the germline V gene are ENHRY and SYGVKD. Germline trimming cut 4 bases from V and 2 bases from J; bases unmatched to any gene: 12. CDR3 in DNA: TGTGCCATCAGTGCGGGACAGGCTTCTTCCGGCAACTATGGCTACACCTTC. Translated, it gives CAISAGQASSGNYGYTF.

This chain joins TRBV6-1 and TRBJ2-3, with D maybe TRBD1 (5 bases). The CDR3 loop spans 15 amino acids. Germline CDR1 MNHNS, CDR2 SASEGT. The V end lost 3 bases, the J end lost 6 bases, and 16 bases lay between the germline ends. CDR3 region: CASSEIGRAVDTQYF. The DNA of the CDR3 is TGTGCCAGCAGTGAGATAGGCAGGGCGGTGGATACGCAGTATTTT.

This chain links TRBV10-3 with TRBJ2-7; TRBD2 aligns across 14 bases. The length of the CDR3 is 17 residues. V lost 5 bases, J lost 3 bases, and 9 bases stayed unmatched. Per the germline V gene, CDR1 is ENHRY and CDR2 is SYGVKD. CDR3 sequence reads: CAISPGTSGGILYEQYF. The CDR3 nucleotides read TGTGCCATCAGTCCCGGGACTAGCGGGGGCATACTCTACGAGCAGTACTTC.

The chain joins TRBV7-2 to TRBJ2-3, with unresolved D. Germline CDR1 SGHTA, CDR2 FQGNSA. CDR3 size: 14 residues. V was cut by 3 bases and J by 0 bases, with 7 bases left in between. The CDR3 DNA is TGTGCCAGCAGCTTCTCCGAGAGCACAGATACGCAGTATTTT. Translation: CASSFSESTDTQYF.

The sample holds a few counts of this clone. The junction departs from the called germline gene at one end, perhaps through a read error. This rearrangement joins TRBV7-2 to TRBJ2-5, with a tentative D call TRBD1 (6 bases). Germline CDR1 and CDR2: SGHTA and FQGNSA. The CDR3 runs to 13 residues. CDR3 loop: CASSLWGQDTQYF. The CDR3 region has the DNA TGTGCCAGCAGCTTATGGGGACAAGATACCCAGTACTTC. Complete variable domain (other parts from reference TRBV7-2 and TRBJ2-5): GAGVSQSPSNKVTEKGKDVELRCDPISGHTALYWYRQSLGQGLEFLIYFQGNSAPDKSGLPSDRFSAERTGGSVSTLTIQRTQQEDSAVYLCASSLWGQDTQYFGPGTRLLVL.

DNA for the CDR3: TGTGCCAGCGGGCCTAGCAATCAGCCCCAGCATTTT. The encoded protein is CASGPSNQPQHF. The chain has TRBV28 and TRBJ1-5; no firm D call. CDR3 length: 12 residues. Looked up from germline, CDR1 is MDHEN and CDR2 is SYDVKM. With 8 bases removed from V and 0 bases from J, the gap between germline ends came to 5 bases.

The CDR3 coding sequence is TGTGCCAGCAGTGAAGGGGCGGGGCGGTATGGCTACACCTTC. It encodes CASSEGAGRYGYTF. The chain is built from TRBV6-1 and TRBJ1-2, with a possible D match to TRBD1 (5 bases). Trimming stripped 1 base from V and 5 bases from J, with 11 bases between. Germline CDR1 is MNHNS and CDR2 is SASEGT. The CDR3 runs to 14 residues.

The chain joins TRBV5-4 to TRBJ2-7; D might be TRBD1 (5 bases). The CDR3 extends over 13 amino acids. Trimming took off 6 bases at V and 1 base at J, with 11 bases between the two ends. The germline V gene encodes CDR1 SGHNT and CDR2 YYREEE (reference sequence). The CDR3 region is CASNPKGSYEQYF. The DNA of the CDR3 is TGTGCCAGCAACCCCAAGGGGTCCTACGAGCAGTACTTC.